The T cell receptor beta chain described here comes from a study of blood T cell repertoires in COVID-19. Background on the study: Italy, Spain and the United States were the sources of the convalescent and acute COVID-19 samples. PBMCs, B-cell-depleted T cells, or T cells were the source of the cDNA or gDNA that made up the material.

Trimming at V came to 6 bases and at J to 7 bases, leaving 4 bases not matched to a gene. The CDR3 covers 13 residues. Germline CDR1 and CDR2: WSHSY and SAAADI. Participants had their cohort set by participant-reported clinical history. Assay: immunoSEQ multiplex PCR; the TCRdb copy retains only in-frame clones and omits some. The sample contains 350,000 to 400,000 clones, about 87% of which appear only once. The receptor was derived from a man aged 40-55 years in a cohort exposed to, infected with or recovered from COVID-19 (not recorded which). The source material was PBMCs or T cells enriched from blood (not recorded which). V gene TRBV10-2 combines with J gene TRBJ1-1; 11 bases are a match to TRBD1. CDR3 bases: TGCGCCAGCAGCGGACAGGGGGCGAATGAAGCTTTCTTT. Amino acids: CASSGQGANEAFF.